A single sample gave rise to the 9 T cell receptor beta chains below, sequenced in a study of OX40 agonist ivuxolimab in advanced cancers. The method was the immunoSEQ multiplex PCR assay. TCRdb retrieved this table from immuneACCESS and kept in-frame rearrangements only. Not all clones are present; in checked studies, unresolved V genes account for under half, and no reason is known for the remainder. This sample is represented by approximately 64,000 clones; around 83% of them were singletons. The ten largest account for 0.7% of the sample. The source material was CD4+ or CD8+ T cells sorted from blood, sampled in a trial of the OX40 agonist ivuxolimab. Source of these receptors: an adult with an advanced solid tumor such as melanoma, head and neck, liver or kidney cancer.

The V gene is TRBV2, the J gene TRBJ1-1; D may be TRBD1 (5 bases). CDR3 length equals 12 residues. The germline gives CDR1 SNHLY, CDR2 FYNNEI. The V end was cut by 5 bases, the J end by 5 bases, with 9 bases between. The CDR3 loop reads CASSRTRTEAFF. The CDR3 DNA follows: TGTGCCAGCAGTCGGACACGAACTGAAGCTTTCTTT. The whole variable domain, filled in from reference TRBV2 and TRBJ1-1, reads EPEVTQTPSHQVTQMGQEVILRCVPISNHLYFYWYRQILGQKVEFLVSFYNNEISEKSEIFDDQFSVERPDGSNFTLKIRSTKLEDSAMYFCASSRTRTEAFFGQGTRLTVV.

This clone was picked up one time. This chain joins TRBV9 and TRBJ2-1, with D possibly being TRBD1 (6 bases). The CDR3 has 17 residues. V was cut by 3 bases and J by 2 bases, with 18 bases left in between. Germline V gene data show CDR1 as SGDLS and CDR2 as YYNGEE. This CDR3 reads CASSAAHTGYPYNEQFF. In nucleotides, the CDR3 is TGTGCCAGCAGCGCCGCCCACACAGGGTACCCCTACAATGAGCAGTTCTTC.

J is TRBJ2-1 and V is TRBV7-9; no definite D call. V lost 4 bases to trimming and J lost 5 bases, with 3 bases between them. Germline CDR1 SEHNR, CDR2 FQNEAQ (reference sequence). There are 11 residues in the CDR3. This CDR3 is CASSSNNEQFF. The CDR3 region has the DNA TGTGCCAGCAGCTCAAACAATGAGCAGTTCTTC.

The chain has TRBV18 and TRBJ1-1, with a tentative D call TRBD1 (5 bases). The CDR3 is 14 amino acids. V lost 8 bases and J 1 base, leaving 14 bases between the germline ends. Germline CDR1 reads KGHSH; CDR2 reads LQKENI. The CDR3 spells CASKRGTENTEAFF. The CDR3 nucleotides are TGTGCCAGCAAACGGGGGACGGAGAACACTGAAGCTTTCTTT.

The chain links TRBV6-6 to TRBJ2-1; D remains unclear. CDR1 and CDR2 from the germline V gene are MNHNY and SVGAGI (reference sequence). V shed 2 bases and J shed 7 bases, with 9 bases lying between them. This CDR3 is built from 13 residues. CDR3 bases: TGTGCCAGCAGTTACCCCGGAACGAATGAGCAGTTCTTC. It specifies CASSYPGTNEQFF.

The chain recombines TRBV2 with TRBJ1-5, with D unclear. Trimming removed 8 bases at V and 6 bases at J, with 14 bases between. Per the germline V gene, CDR1 is SNHLY and CDR2 is FYNNEI. The CDR3 loop spans 13 amino acids. CDR3 sequence: CASERGAGQPQHF. The CDR3 nucleotides read TGTGCCAGCGAACGGGGTGCGGGTCAGCCCCAGCATTTT. Full variable domain (outside the CDR3, taken from reference TRBV2 and TRBJ1-5): EPEVTQTPSHQVTQMGQEVILRCVPISNHLYFYWYRQILGQKVEFLVSFYNNEISEKSEIFDDQFSVERPDGSNFTLKIRSTKLEDSAMYFCASERGAGQPQHFGDGTRLSIL.

The chain employs TRBV14 and TRBJ2-1; D remains unclear. The CDR3 has 15 amino acids. Trimming took 1 base from V and 3 from J, leaving 10 bases between them. Looked up from germline, CDR1 is SGHDN and CDR2 is FVKESK. CDR3 sequence: CASSQASWYYNEQFF. CDR3 in DNA: TGTGCCAGCAGCCAAGCCTCGTGGTACTACAATGAGCAGTTCTTC. The entire variable domain, with the rest obtained from reference TRBV14 and TRBJ2-1, is as follows: EAGVTQFPSHSVIEKGQTVTLRCDPISGHDNLYWYRRVMGKEIKFLLHFVKESKQDESGMPNNRFLAERTGGTYSTLKVQPAELEDSGVYFCASSQASWYYNEQFFGPGTRLTVL.

J is TRBJ1-6 and V is TRBV5-1; D is undetermined. This CDR3 contains 15 residues. With 0 bases removed from V and 0 bases from J, the gap between germline ends came to 4 bases. Looked up from germline, CDR1 is SGHRS and CDR2 is YFSETQ. As DNA, the CDR3 is TGCGCCAGCAGCTTGGGGTTCTCCTATAATTCACCCCTCCACTTT. Protein: CASSLGFSYNSPLHF.

The V gene is TRBV7-9, the J gene TRBJ2-1; 15 bases are a match to TRBD2. Looked up from germline, CDR1 is SEHNR and CDR2 is FQNEAQ (reference sequence). The CDR3 has 19 residues. The V and J ends lost 1 base and 4 bases, in that order; junction bases with no gene match: 8. In DNA, the CDR3 is TGTGCCAGCAGCTTAGGTTGGACTAGCGGGAGGGCTCTTTACAATGAGCAGTTCTTC. Residues: CASSLGWTSGRALYNEQFF.